These 12 T cell receptor beta chains came from one sample sequenced in a study of Ad26.COV2.S vaccination and SARS-CoV-2 variants. The table came from immunoSEQ multiplex PCR; TCRdb's copy has only in-frame clones and leaves some out. The repertoire holds 100,000 or so clones, with over 70% as singletons. Specimen: peripheral blood, collected after recovery from COVID-19. The receptors come from a human donor who had recovered from COVID-19.

Ten or more counts support this clone. V is TRBV3-1 (or the pseudogene TRBV3-2) and J is TRBJ1-1; D unresolved. The germline V gene has CDR1 LGHDT and CDR2 YNNKEL (reference sequence). Trimming pared 2 bases from V and 4 bases from J, leaving 8 bases between. CDR3 length equals 13 residues. The CDR3 DNA sequence: TGTGCCAGCAGCCAATCGACGGTCACTGAAGCTTTCTTT. Translating it yields CASSQSTVTEAFF.

This chain joins TRBV19 and TRBJ1-3; D is unclear. This CDR3 region has 15 residues. V was shortened by 8 bases and J by 0 bases, with 14 bases between the two germline ends. In germline, CDR1 is LNHDA, CDR2 SQIVND (reference sequence). As DNA, the CDR3 is TGTGCCAGTTCTTTCCTGCCGGGCTCTGGAAACACCATATATTTT. Translation gives CASSFLPGSGNTIYF.

V usage is TRBV5-1 and J usage is TRBJ2-1; the match to TRBD2 covers 13 bases. Germline values: CDR1 SGHRS, CDR2 YFSETQ. With 8 bases clipped from V and 2 bases from J, the junction kept 7 bases outside the gene matches. The CDR3 consists of 16 residues. The DNA of the CDR3 is TGCGCCAGTAAACTAGCGGGGGGGCCACCCTACAATGAGCAGTTCTTC. This sequence encodes CASKLAGGPPYNEQFF.

J is TRBJ1-2 and V is TRBV6-5; TRBD1 aligns across 7 bases. CDR1 and CDR2 from the germline V gene are MNHEY and SVGAGI. The junction had 13 bases not matched to a gene; V was cut back by 6 bases and J by 12 bases. The CDR3 spans 13 residues. The CDR3 region is CASRTGPLGDNTF. DNA of the CDR3: TGTGCCAGCAGGACAGGGCCCTTAGGGGACAACACCTTC.

This sequence joins TRBV7-2 and TRBJ2-1, with D maybe TRBD2 (5 bases). The CDR3 covers 15 residues. Germline V gene data show CDR1 as SGHTA and CDR2 as FQGNSA. Trimming shortened V by 5 bases and J by 9 bases, and 20 bases separated the two germline ends. The DNA of the CDR3 is TGTGCCAGCAGCCTAAACGGACTGAGTATGGGTGAGCAGTTCTTC. This translates into CASSLNGLSMGEQFF. The full variable domain, its missing parts supplied by reference TRBV7-2 and TRBJ2-1, is GAGVSQSPSNKVTEKGKDVELRCDPISGHTALYWYRQSLGQGLEFLIYFQGNSAPDKSGLPSDRFSAERTGGSVSTLTIQRTQQEDSAVYLCASSLNGLSMGEQFFGPGTRLTVL.

The genes are TRBV27 and TRBJ1-1; D uncertain. The germline V and J ends were trimmed by 5 bases and 4 bases, with 11 bases remaining between them. CDR1 MNHEY and CDR2 SMNVEV come from the germline V gene (reference sequence). The CDR3 has 13 residues. CDR3 sequence reads: CASSPEVGTEAFF. CDR3 nucleotides: TGTGCCAGCAGTCCCGAAGTCGGCACTGAAGCTTTCTTT.

The chain uses TRBV11-2 and TRBJ1-1; D call uncertain. Between the trimmed V and J ends, which lost 5 bases and 5 bases, there was a span of 12 bases. Germline CDR1 is SGHAT and CDR2 is FQNNGV. This CDR3 has 13 amino acids. The CDR3 loop reads CASSPPGATEAFF. The CDR3 DNA reads as TGTGCCAGCAGCCCCCCGGGAGCGACTGAAGCTTTCTTT.

The rearrangement uses TRBV3-1 (or the pseudogene TRBV3-2) and TRBJ1-2; 7 bases match TRBD1. Per germline, CDR1 LGHDT and CDR2 YNNKEL (reference sequence). Trimming at V came to 6 bases and at J to 3 bases, leaving 7 bases not matched to a gene. The CDR3 contains 14 residues. CDR3 coding DNA: TGTGCCAGCAGGAAGACAGGGTTTGACTATGGCTACACCTTC. Its translation: CASRKTGFDYGYTF.

The chain employs TRBV30 and TRBJ1-1; 9 positions agree with TRBD1. The CDR3 extends over 15 amino acids. V trimming: 0 bases; J trimming: 3 bases; junction bases outside the gene matches: 5. Germline-derived CDR1 and CDR2 are GTSNPN and SVGIG (reference sequence). The CDR3 DNA reads TGTGCCTGGAGTGTGGGGACAGGGAGACACACTGAAGCTTTCTTT. Its translation is CAWSVGTGRHTEAFF.

The genes are TRBV29-1 and TRBJ2-6, with TRBD1 identical over 7 bases. The germline V gene encodes CDR1 SQVTM and CDR2 ANQGSEA. V was clipped by 4 bases and J by 4 bases; unmatched bases: 7. The CDR3 runs 15 residues. The CDR3 coding sequence is TGCAGCGTTGGGACAGGAGTTTACGGGGCCAACGTCCTGACTTTC. As protein: CSVGTGVYGANVLTF.

This clone has a single count. The V gene is TRBV2, the J gene TRBJ1-2; no clear D gene. CDR1 is SNHLY and CDR2 is FYNNEI in the germline V gene. V dropped 3 bases and J dropped 4 bases, with 9 bases sitting between them. This CDR3 contains 13 residues. The CDR3 reads CASSEAGLYGYTF. The CDR3 region has the DNA TGTGCCAGCAGTGAGGCGGGCCTCTATGGCTACACCTTC.

The CDR3, as DNA: TGTGCCAGTAGTATTACAGGGATACGTTCACCCCTCCACTTT. This encodes CASSITGIRSPLHF. The chain combines TRBV19 with TRBJ1-6; TRBD1 might be the D (6 bases). The CDR3 sequence is 14 residues long. Trimming pared 3 bases from V and 9 bases from J, leaving 12 bases between. Germline CDR1 is LNHDA and CDR2 is SQIVND (reference sequence).